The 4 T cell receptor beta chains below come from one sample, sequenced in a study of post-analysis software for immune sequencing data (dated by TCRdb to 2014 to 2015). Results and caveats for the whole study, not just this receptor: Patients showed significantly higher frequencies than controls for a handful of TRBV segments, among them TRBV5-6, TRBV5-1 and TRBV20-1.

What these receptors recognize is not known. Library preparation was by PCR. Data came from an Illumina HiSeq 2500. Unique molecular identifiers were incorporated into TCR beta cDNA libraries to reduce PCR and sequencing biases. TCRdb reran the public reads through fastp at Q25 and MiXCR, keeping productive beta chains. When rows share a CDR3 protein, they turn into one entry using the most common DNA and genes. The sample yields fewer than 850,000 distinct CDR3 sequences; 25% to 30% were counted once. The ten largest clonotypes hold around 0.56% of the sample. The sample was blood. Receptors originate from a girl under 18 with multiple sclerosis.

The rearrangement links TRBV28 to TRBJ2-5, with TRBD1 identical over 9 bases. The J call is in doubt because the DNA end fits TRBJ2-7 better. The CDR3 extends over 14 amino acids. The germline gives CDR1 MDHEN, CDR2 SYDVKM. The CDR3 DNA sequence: TGTGCCAGCAAGCCCTATGGGACAGGGTACGAGCAGTACTTC. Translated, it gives CASKPYGTGYEQYF.

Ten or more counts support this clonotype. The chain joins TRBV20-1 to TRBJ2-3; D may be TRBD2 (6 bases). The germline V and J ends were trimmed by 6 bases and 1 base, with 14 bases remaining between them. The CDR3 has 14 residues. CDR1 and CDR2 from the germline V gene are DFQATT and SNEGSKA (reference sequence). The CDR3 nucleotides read TGCAGTGCACGTACCAGGGAGGGCACAGATACGCAGTATTTT. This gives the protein CSARTREGTDTQYF.

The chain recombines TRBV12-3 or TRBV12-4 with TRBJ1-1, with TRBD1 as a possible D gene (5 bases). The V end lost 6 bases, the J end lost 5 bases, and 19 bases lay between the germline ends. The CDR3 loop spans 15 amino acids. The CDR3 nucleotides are TGTGCCAGCAGCCCGGGACGGGGGGTGTGGACTGAAGCTTTCTTT. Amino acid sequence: CASSPGRGVWTEAFF.

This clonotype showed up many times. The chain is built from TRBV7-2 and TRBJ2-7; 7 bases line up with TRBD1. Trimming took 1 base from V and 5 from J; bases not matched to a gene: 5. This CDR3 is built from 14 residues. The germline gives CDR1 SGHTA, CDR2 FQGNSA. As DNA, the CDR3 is TGTGCCAGCAGCTTAGGACAGGGTCTCCACGAGCAGTACTTC. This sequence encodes CASSLGQGLHEQYF.